This T cell receptor beta chain came from a study of regulatory T cells in long-lasting Graves disease. Points from the study as a whole: With persistent disease, TRBV28, TRBJ1-2 and TRBJ2-5 were the favored segments.

Time point reported: newly diagnosed GD, antithyroid drugs for less than 3 months. Making the TCR library involved RNA that had been extracted from PBMCs. This clonotype was observed at least ten times. Its antigen is currently unknown. To make TCR beta libraries, researchers used iRepertoire HTBI primers and Arm-PCR of CDR3 regions. Original methodology: Across all samples, 62 TRBV segments and around 14 TRBJ segments were identified. MiXCR, run by TCRdb on the multiplex PCR reads, gives a single entry per CDR3 protein. The V and J calls were determined by TCRdb, not by the authors. The table has about half a million distinct CDR3 sequences, more than 10% seen once. Germline-derived CDR1 and CDR2 are DFQATT and SNEGSKA (reference sequence). This CDR3 is 12 amino acids long. V lost 5 bases, J lost 5 bases, and 12 bases lay in between. These same data were also listed under a study on T cells in Graves' hyperthyroidism and ophthalmopathy. As that study records: Patients were excluded because of uncontrolled infection, other autoimmune disease, pregnancy or lactation. Clinical symptoms, serum thyroxine, TRAb, thyroid ultrasound and orbital computed tomography established diagnosis.

The sequence came from a woman aged 30 to 39 with Graves disease. The specimen comprised peripheral blood mononuclear cells (PBMCs), sampled at new diagnosis, from a patient treated with antithyroid drugs. This chain uses TRBV20-1 with TRBJ2-5; D is unresolved. CDR3 nucleotides: TGCAGTGCTCGGACCTTGGGGGAGACCCAGTACTTC. Protein sequence: CSARTLGETQYF.